The 22 T cell receptor beta chains presented below share a single source sample, sequenced in a study of blood T cell repertoires in COVID-19. TCRdb's copy holds only in-frame clones and misses some; the assay was immunoSEQ multiplex PCR. This sample has 350,000 to 400,000 clones; roughly 90% occur once, and the top ten carry approximately 6.2%. Specimen: peripheral blood. Every receptor here comes from a man aged 18 to 30 with active or convalescent COVID-19.

This clone occurred once. The chain carries TRBV9 and TRBJ1-2; the match to TRBD1 covers 8 bases. V was pared by 3 bases and J by 7 bases, with 8 bases of the junction left unmatched. The germline V gene has CDR1 SGDLS and CDR2 YYNGEE. This CDR3 contains 14 residues. This chain's CDR3 is CASSGTDRVGGYTF. The CDR3 DNA reads as TGTGCCAGCAGCGGGACGGACAGGGTGGGTGGCTACACCTTC.

The chain is built from TRBV27 and TRBJ1-5, with TRBD1 identical over 10 bases. Looked up from germline, CDR1 is MNHEY and CDR2 is SMNVEV (reference sequence). V was pared by 1 base and J by 7 bases, with 7 bases of the junction left unmatched. The CDR3 contains 16 residues. The DNA of the CDR3 is TGTGCCAGCAGTTTATTGGGGACAGGGGCCGACCAGCCCCAGCATTTT. The encoded protein is CASSLLGTGADQPQHF.

The rearrangement joins TRBV2 to TRBJ2-7; possibly TRBD2 for D (6 bases). There are 14 residues in the CDR3. Germline-derived CDR1 and CDR2 are SNHLY and FYNNEI. Trimming took 6 bases from V and 0 from J, leaving 12 bases between them. CDR3 sequence: CASRGEASSYEQYF. CDR3 coding DNA: TGTGCCAGCAGAGGGGAGGCTAGCTCCTACGAGCAGTACTTC.

This clone was observed a single time. J is TRBJ1-2 and V is TRBV6-5, with TRBD1 matching over 8 bases. CDR1 MNHEY and CDR2 SVGAGI come from the germline V gene. The CDR3 runs 13 residues. V lost 7 bases to trimming and J lost 10 bases; unmatched junction nucleotides: 11. The CDR3 coding sequence is TGTGCCAGCACCTTTGACAGGGGATCTGTCTACACCTTC. It yields the protein CASTFDRGSVYTF.

J is TRBJ1-2 and V is TRBV18, with D possibly being TRBD1 (6 bases). CDR1 is KGHSH and CDR2 is LQKENI in the germline V gene. The CDR3 length is 15 residues. Trimming left V 6 bases short and J 0 bases short, with 14 bases between. The CDR3 loop is CASSSPGTPNYGYTF. In DNA form, the CDR3 reads TGTGCCAGCTCGTCCCCCGGGACACCTAACTATGGCTACACCTTC.

The chain employs TRBV27 and TRBJ2-7; TRBD1 might be the D (5 bases). V lost 5 bases and J lost 2, with 16 bases in between. The CDR3 totals 15 residues. Germline loops: CDR1 MNHEY, CDR2 SMNVEV (reference sequence). CDR3: CASSQQGGRAYEQYF. The CDR3 nucleotides read TGTGCCAGCAGTCAGCAGGGTGGTAGGGCCTACGAGCAGTACTTC.

The chain carries TRBV7-2 and TRBJ2-7, with TRBD2 identical over 10 bases. Germline CDR1 reads SGHTA; CDR2 reads FQGNSA. V dropped 5 bases and J dropped 1; count of bases not matched to a gene: 8. The CDR3 runs 16 residues. This CDR3 reads CASSAPGLASSYEQYF. CDR3 bases: TGTGCCAGCAGCGCCCCGGGACTAGCGAGTTCCTACGAGCAGTACTTC. Complete variable domain (other parts from reference TRBV7-2 and TRBJ2-7): GAGVSQSPSNKVTEKGKDVELRCDPISGHTALYWYRQSLGQGLEFLIYFQGNSAPDKSGLPSDRFSAERTGGSVSTLTIQRTQQEDSAVYLCASSAPGLASSYEQYFGPGTRLTVT.

The V call is TRBV28, the J call TRBJ1-1; 8 bases fit TRBD1. CDR1 MDHEN and CDR2 SYDVKM come from the germline V gene. V dropped 10 bases and J dropped 1; count of bases not matched to a gene: 2. The length of the CDR3 is 12 residues. For the CDR3, the DNA is TGTGCCACCGGACAGGGGAACACTGAAGCTTTCTTT. This encodes CATGQGNTEAFF.

This clone has just one count. The chain combines TRBV28 with TRBJ1-5, with 9 bases matching TRBD1. The CDR3 runs 18 residues. From germline, CDR1 is MDHEN and CDR2 SYDVKM. The V and J ends lost 5 bases and 5 bases, in that order; junction bases with no gene match: 16. CDR3 protein: CASSAQGAKAFFDQPQHF. In DNA, the CDR3 is TGTGCCAGCAGTGCACAGGGGGCGAAGGCTTTCTTTGATCAGCCCCAGCATTTT.

The chain recombines TRBV4-1 with TRBJ2-5, with a possible D match to TRBD2 (6 bases). This CDR3 is built from 15 residues. V lost 3 bases and J 4 bases, leaving 15 bases between the germline ends. Germline CDR1 and CDR2: MGHRA and YSYEKL. The chain's CDR3 is CASSQAAVGGETQYF. Written as DNA, the CDR3 is TGCGCCAGCAGCCAGGCGGCTGTGGGGGGAGAGACCCAGTACTTC.

V gene TRBV7-2 combines with J gene TRBJ2-2; 11 bases line up with TRBD2. The CDR3 is 19 residues long. Trimming cost V 2 bases and J 1 base; bases outside gene matches: 9. Germline assignment: CDR1 SGHTA and CDR2 FQGNSA. The CDR3 bases are TGTGCCAGCAGCTTATTTTTCAGGCTAGCGGGGGGGAACACCGGGGAGCTGTTTTTT. Translated: CASSLFFRLAGGNTGELFF.

This chain links TRBV14 with TRBJ2-5, with D possibly matching TRBD2 (5 bases). CDR3 length equals 13 residues. Germline CDR1 and CDR2: SGHDN and FVKESK. V lost 4 bases, J lost 9 bases, and 15 bases lay in between. The CDR3 sequence: CASSRTRVSSQYF. The CDR3, as DNA: TGTGCCAGCAGCCGAACTAGGGTATCGTCCCAGTACTTC.

This clone occurred many times. This chain connects TRBV5-5 to TRBJ2-2; weak D call: TRBD1 (7 bases). Looked up from germline, CDR1 is SGHKS and CDR2 is YYEKEE (reference sequence). CDR3 length equals 17 residues. V gave up 0 bases and J gave up 7 bases, with 19 bases separating them. The CDR3 loop is CASSLAGQGGGIGELFF. The CDR3 DNA reads as TGTGCCAGCAGCTTGGCCGGTCAGGGGGGCGGAATCGGGGAGCTGTTTTTT.

V gene TRBV4-3 combines with J gene TRBJ2-1; D might be TRBD2 (6 bases). The germline V gene has CDR1 LGHNA and CDR2 YSLEER. With 4 bases removed from V and 2 bases from J, the gap between germline ends came to 15 bases. The CDR3 runs 16 residues. This chain's CDR3 is CASSPGASDAYNEQFF. The DNA for the CDR3 is TGCGCCAGCAGCCCCGGAGCTAGCGATGCCTACAATGAGCAGTTCTTC.

This chain links TRBV19 with TRBJ1-2; possible D gene TRBD1, 5 bases. The V gene lost 5 bases and the J gene lost 3 bases, with 13 bases spanning the gap. This CDR3 has 14 residues. Germline values: CDR1 LNHDA, CDR2 SQIVND (reference sequence). CDR3 region: CASSRTGKDYGYTF. CDR3 bases: TGTGCCAGTAGTCGTACAGGAAAGGACTATGGCTACACCTTC.

This clone was seen only once. CDR3 amino acids: CASSLDLVGAGEKLFF. CDR3 nucleotides: TGTGCCAGCAGCTTAGATCTTGTGGGGGCAGGTGAAAAACTGTTTTTT. The V and J genes are TRBV11-2 and TRBJ1-4, with D possibly TRBD1 on 6 matching bases. V was clipped by 0 bases and J by 7 bases, with 15 bases between them. Germline CDR1 and CDR2: SGHAT and FQNNGV. The CDR3 contains 16 residues.

The CDR3 reads CASSDNRGLNSPLHF. The CDR3, as DNA: TGTGCCAGTAGTGACAACAGGGGGCTTAATTCACCCCTCCACTTT. The V and J genes are TRBV19 and TRBJ1-6; 9 positions agree with TRBD1. This CDR3 is 15 amino acids long. Unmatched junction bases numbered 5, after V lost 5 bases and J lost 6 bases. Germline V gene sequence: CDR1 LNHDA, CDR2 SQIVND (reference sequence).

V and J are TRBV29-1 and TRBJ2-2; D is uncertain. V was trimmed by 6 bases and J by 6 bases, leaving 20 bases between them. In germline, CDR1 is SQVTM, CDR2 ANQGSEA. CDR3 length: 15 amino acids. The CDR3, as DNA: TGCAGCGTCACTACCCTCGAGACCCCGCCCGGGGAGCTGTTTTTT. Its protein product is CSVTTLETPPGELFF.

The chain joins TRBV29-1 to TRBJ2-5; 12 nucleotides agree with TRBD2. The trim removed 4 bases at V and 4 bases at J, leaving 1 base unmatched. The germline CDR1 and CDR2 sequences are SQVTM and ANQGSEA. The CDR3 extends over 13 amino acids. The CDR3: CSVGGLAGETQYF. DNA of the CDR3: TGCAGCGTTGGGGGACTAGCGGGAGAGACCCAGTACTTC.

This chain uses TRBV18 with TRBJ1-2; D gene uncertain. The germline V gene encodes CDR1 KGHSH and CDR2 LQKENI. Between the trimmed V and J ends, which lost 2 bases and 0 bases, there was a span of 7 bases. The CDR3 runs 14 residues. As DNA, the CDR3 is TGTGCCAGCTCACCAGGGCCATCTAACTATGGCTACACCTTC. This encodes CASSPGPSNYGYTF.

The J gene is TRBJ2-3, the V gene TRBV9, with TRBD2 as a possible D gene (5 bases). Germline loops: CDR1 SGDLS, CDR2 YYNGEE. This CDR3 has 14 residues. The germline V and J ends were trimmed by 4 bases and 6 bases, with 15 bases remaining between them. The CDR3: CASSPPLAADTQYF. DNA for the CDR3: TGTGCCAGCAGCCCACCGCTAGCTGCCGATACGCAGTATTTT.

V usage is TRBV10-3 and J usage is TRBJ1-1; a weak D match, TRBD1 (5 bases). The CDR3 consists of 14 residues. The V end lost 4 bases, the J end lost 1 base, and 10 bases lay between the germline ends. CDR1 and CDR2 (germline): ENHRY, SYGVKD. CDR3 nucleotide sequence: TGTGCCATCAGTGTAAGCCAGGGGAACACTGAAGCTTTCTTT. Translation: CAISVSQGNTEAFF.